Listed below are T cell receptor beta chains from one sample, sequenced in a study of T cell responses to AZD1222 COVID-19 vaccine. Data came from immunoSEQ multiplex PCR; TCRdb stores just in-frame clones and leaves some out. The table has 150,000 or so clones, about 92% seen once. The sample consisted of peripheral blood, taken on day 0 of AZD1222 vaccination. The receptor set was obtained from an adult in good health. CDR3s include the opening cysteine and the closing phenylalanine or tryptophan. A D gene is named only where the DNA matches it firmly. Not every row has a clone size; where given, it reads once, few, many or a size class.

V	size	D	J	CDR3	DNA
TRBV11-3	-	TRBD2	TRBJ2-3	CASSVRAGGPTDTQYF	TGTGCCAGCAGCGTGCGAGCGGGGGGGCCGACAGATACGCAGTATTTT
TRBV4-1	once	TRBD1	TRBJ2-5	CASSQEDRFETQYF	TGCGCCAGCAGCCAAGAGGACAGGTTTGAGACCCAGTACTTC
TRBV5-5	few	-	TRBJ1-5	CASSLWADQPQHF	TGTGCCAGCAGCTTGTGGGCAGATCAGCCCCAGCATTTT
TRBV9	once	-	TRBJ1-2	CASSAQYGYTF	TGTGCCAGCAGTGCCCAATATGGCTACACCTTC
TRBV28	-	-	TRBJ1-5	CASSFQGKGNQPQHF	TGTGCCAGCAGTTTCCAGGGGAAAGGCAATCAGCCCCAGCATTTT
TRBV14	-	-	TRBJ2-1	CASSHGTRYNEQFF	TGTGCCAGCAGCCACGGGACACGGTACAATGAGCAGTTCTTC
TRBV5-6	-	TRBD1	TRBJ2-7	CASSRSATGIRSYEQYF	TGTGCCAGCAGCAGGAGTGCGACAGGGATTCGGTCGTACGAGCAGTACTTC
TRBV3-1/TRBV3-2	-	-	TRBJ2-7	CASSQSRDLYEQYF	TGTGCCAGCAGCCAAAGCCGGGATCTCTACGAGCAGTACTTC
TRBV5-4	-	-	TRBJ1-1	CASSPPTVLNTEAFF	TGTGCCAGCAGCCCACCGACAGTGTTGAACACTGAAGCTTTCTTT
TRBV19	-	-	TRBJ1-4	CASSGENEKLFF	TGTGCCAGCTCGGGGGAGAATGAAAAACTGTTTTTT
TRBV19	-	-	TRBJ2-6	CASSIPGDSGANVLTF	TGTGCCAGTAGTATTCCAGGGGACTCTGGGGCCAACGTCCTGACTTTC
TRBV2	-	-	TRBJ2-7	CASSESALNSYEQYF	TGTGCCAGCAGTGAGTCAGCGCTGAACTCCTACGAGCAGTACTTC
TRBV3-1/TRBV3-2	-	-	TRBJ1-1	CASSQDRAGLEAFF	TGTGCCAGCAGCCAAGATCGGGCAGGGCTTGAAGCTTTCTTT
TRBV28	-	-	TRBJ1-1	CASNRGSDTEAFF	TGTGCCAGCAACCGGGGTAGCGACACTGAAGCTTTCTTT
TRBV25-1	-	TRBD2	TRBJ2-7	CASTRRRGGSSYEQYF	TGTGCCAGCACCCGTCGGCGGGGGGGGAGCTCCTACGAGCAGTACTTC
TRBV7-9	-	-	TRBJ1-6	CASSTLLQPLHF	TGTGCCAGCAGTACTTTGTTGCAACCCCTCCACTTT
TRBV6-2/TRBV6-3	-	-	TRBJ2-1	CASSNNRPSSWSYNEQFF	TGTGCCAGCAGCAACAACCGCCCGTCATCTTGGTCATACAATGAGCAGTTCTTC